These T cell receptor beta chains were read from a single sample in a study of control samples from healthy donors and cancer patients. Assay used: immunoSEQ multiplex PCR; TCRdb lists only in-frame clones, some missing. The sample carries around 93,000 clones, just under 95% recorded once. Specimen: blood. Source of these receptors: a human donor in good health. The donor label of this sample is uncertain. The CDR3 runs from the conserved cysteine through the conserved F or W. Each record gives: D gene, V gene, clone size, J gene, CDR3 DNA, CDR3 protein. A D gene is named only where the DNA matches it firmly. Size values are once, few and many counts, or a class for expanded clones, and some rows have none.

d_call: .; v_call: TRBV3-1/TRBV3-2; clone_size: .; j_call: TRBJ1-6; cdr3_nt: TGTGCCAGCAGCCCCGGGACCGCCAATTCACCCCTCCACTTT; cdr3_aa: CASSPGTANSPLHF
d_call: TRBD2; v_call: TRBV30; clone_size: .; j_call: TRBJ2-3; cdr3_nt: TGTGCCTGGAGTAAAACGGGGGGGCCGAATACGCAGTATTTT; cdr3_aa: CAWSKTGGPNTQYF
d_call: .; v_call: TRBV2; clone_size: .; j_call: TRBJ2-4; cdr3_nt: TGTGCCAGCGCCTCCCGAGCCAAAAACATTCAGTACTTC; cdr3_aa: CASASRAKNIQYF
d_call: .; v_call: TRBV11-1; clone_size: .; j_call: TRBJ2-3; cdr3_nt: TGTGCCAGCAGCTTTAGTTTCGGGGGAGGCACAGATACGCAGTATTTT; cdr3_aa: CASSFSFGGGTDTQYF
d_call: TRBD1; v_call: TRBV7-2; clone_size: .; j_call: TRBJ2-1; cdr3_nt: TGTGCCAGCACCCTAGGGGGCAGGAGCTCCTACAATGAGCAGTTCTTC; cdr3_aa: CASTLGGRSSYNEQFF
d_call: .; v_call: TRBV9; clone_size: .; j_call: TRBJ2-2; cdr3_nt: TGTGCCAGCAGCGTAGAGGGGGGGCGCACCGGGGAGCTGTTTTTT; cdr3_aa: CASSVEGGRTGELFF
d_call: .; v_call: TRBV30; clone_size: .; j_call: TRBJ2-7; cdr3_nt: TGTGCCTGGAGTGTACAAAGGGGCGAGCGGTACTTC; cdr3_aa: CAWSVQRGERYF
d_call: .; v_call: TRBV5-6; clone_size: once; j_call: TRBJ2-5; cdr3_nt: TGTGCCAGCAGCGCCGAACCGGCAACGTCCGAGACCCAGTACTTC; cdr3_aa: CASSAEPATSETQYF
d_call: .; v_call: TRBV7-7; clone_size: .; j_call: TRBJ2-7; cdr3_nt: TGTGCTAGCAGCCGGGGATTCCCGTCCTACGAGCAGTACTTC; cdr3_aa: CASSRGFPSYEQYF
d_call: .; v_call: TRBV15; clone_size: .; j_call: TRBJ1-4; cdr3_nt: TGTGCCACCAGCCCGCGGACAAGGACTAATGAAAAACTGTTTTTT; cdr3_aa: CATSPRTRTNEKLFF
d_call: .; v_call: TRBV11-2; clone_size: .; j_call: TRBJ1-6; cdr3_nt: TGTGCCAGCAGCTTAGGTCAGTCAAGCCTCCACTTT; cdr3_aa: CASSLGQSSLHF
d_call: .; v_call: TRBV9; clone_size: .; j_call: TRBJ2-2; cdr3_nt: TGTGCCAGCAGCGTCGATGTCGGGACATCGAACACCGGGGAGCTGTTTTTT; cdr3_aa: CASSVDVGTSNTGELFF
d_call: .; v_call: TRBV30; clone_size: .; j_call: TRBJ2-3; cdr3_nt: TGTGCCTGGAGTACACGTGGAGATACGCAGTATTTT; cdr3_aa: CAWSTRGDTQYF
d_call: TRBD2; v_call: TRBV2; clone_size: .; j_call: TRBJ2-4; cdr3_nt: TGTGCCAGCAGCGCGGGGGGTCCTAACGAGGCCAAAAACATTCAGTACTTC; cdr3_aa: CASSAGGPNEAKNIQYF
d_call: TRBD1; v_call: TRBV7-9; clone_size: .; j_call: TRBJ2-1; cdr3_nt: TGTGCCAGCAGCTTAAGAGGGACAGGGAGGGATAATGAGCAGTTCTTC; cdr3_aa: CASSLRGTGRDNEQFF
d_call: TRBD1; v_call: TRBV7-3; clone_size: .; j_call: TRBJ2-2; cdr3_nt: TGTGCCAGCAGCTCCAGACAGGGATTCGTCGGGGAGCTGTTTTTT; cdr3_aa: CASSSRQGFVGELFF
d_call: .; v_call: TRBV11-2; clone_size: once; j_call: TRBJ1-3; cdr3_nt: TGTGCCAGCAGCTTAGGGGCAGCCGGAAACACCATATATTTT; cdr3_aa: CASSLGAAGNTIYF
d_call: .; v_call: TRBV3-1/TRBV3-2; clone_size: .; j_call: TRBJ2-1; cdr3_nt: TGTGCCAGCAGCCAAGATCAGGGGAGCAATGAGCAGTTCTTC; cdr3_aa: CASSQDQGSNEQFF
d_call: .; v_call: TRBV5-1; clone_size: .; j_call: TRBJ2-2; cdr3_nt: TGCGCCAGCAGCTTGGCCGAGACAGGGGAGCTGTTTTTT; cdr3_aa: CASSLAETGELFF
d_call: TRBD2; v_call: TRBV6-5; clone_size: once; j_call: TRBJ2-7; cdr3_nt: TGTGCCAGCAGTTTTGGGGTAGCGGGGGGATACGAGCAGTACTTC; cdr3_aa: CASSFGVAGGYEQYF
d_call: .; v_call: TRBV11-2; clone_size: .; j_call: TRBJ1-5; cdr3_nt: TGTGCCAGCAGCTTAGCAGGGTTTGGTCAGCCCCAGCATTTT; cdr3_aa: CASSLAGFGQPQHF
d_call: TRBD1; v_call: TRBV5-4; clone_size: once; j_call: TRBJ1-2; cdr3_nt: TGTGCCAGCAGCTTGAGGTCGGGACAGGGGGCGCGTTGGGGCTACACCTTC; cdr3_aa: CASSLRSGQGARWGYTF
d_call: .; v_call: TRBV10-3; clone_size: .; j_call: TRBJ2-6; cdr3_nt: TGTGCCATCAGTGAGGGGCCCTCTGGGGCCAACGTCCTGACTTTC; cdr3_aa: CAISEGPSGANVLTF
d_call: .; v_call: TRBV6-5; clone_size: .; j_call: TRBJ1-2; cdr3_nt: TGTGCCAGCAGCCAACAGGGCTATGGCTACACCTTC; cdr3_aa: CASSQQGYGYTF
d_call: .; v_call: TRBV5-4; clone_size: .; j_call: TRBJ2-1; cdr3_nt: TGTGCCAGCAGCTTGAATCACTTGGGTGAGCAGTTCTTC; cdr3_aa: CASSLNHLGEQFF
d_call: .; v_call: TRBV28; clone_size: .; j_call: TRBJ2-7; cdr3_nt: TGTGCCAGCAGTTTTCTCCGGTACGAGCAGTACTTC; cdr3_aa: CASSFLRYEQYF
d_call: .; v_call: TRBV3-1/TRBV3-2; clone_size: .; j_call: TRBJ2-6; cdr3_nt: TGTGCCAGCAGACCCAGGGTTTTGTCTGGGGCCAACGTCCTGACTTTC; cdr3_aa: CASRPRVLSGANVLTF
d_call: .; v_call: TRBV5-1; clone_size: .; j_call: TRBJ1-1; cdr3_nt: TGCGCCAGCAGCTTGGCGGGGCGGAGTCGGATGAACACTGAAGCTTTCTTT; cdr3_aa: CASSLAGRSRMNTEAFF
d_call: .; v_call: TRBV4-1; clone_size: .; j_call: TRBJ1-5; cdr3_nt: TGCGCCAGCAGCCAAGATCCAGCGTTTAATCAGCCCCAGCATTTT; cdr3_aa: CASSQDPAFNQPQHF
d_call: .; v_call: TRBV7-3; clone_size: once; j_call: TRBJ2-2; cdr3_nt: TGTGCCAGCAGCCCTGCCCCCACCGGGGAGCTGTTTTTT; cdr3_aa: CASSPAPTGELFF
d_call: TRBD2; v_call: TRBV14; clone_size: many; j_call: TRBJ2-3; cdr3_nt: TGTGCCAGCAGCTCATCGGGGGGGCCGGAAGATACGCAGTATTTT; cdr3_aa: CASSSSGGPEDTQYF
d_call: .; v_call: TRBV5-1; clone_size: .; j_call: TRBJ2-7; cdr3_nt: TGCGCCAGCAGCTTCGGCGGGGCTCAGGAGCAGTACTTC; cdr3_aa: CASSFGGAQEQYF
d_call: .; v_call: TRBV6-6; clone_size: .; j_call: TRBJ1-2; cdr3_nt: TGTGCCAGCAGCCCGGGGGGGCCTGGCTACACCTTC; cdr3_aa: CASSPGGPGYTF
d_call: TRBD1; v_call: TRBV6-5; clone_size: .; j_call: TRBJ1-2; cdr3_nt: TGTGCCACCCAGACAGGGGGGAACTATGGCTACACCTTC; cdr3_aa: CATQTGGNYGYTF
d_call: .; v_call: TRBV3-1/TRBV3-2; clone_size: .; j_call: TRBJ2-4; cdr3_nt: TGTGCCAGCAGCCAGGGAATGATGGATCCCGTGGCCAAAAACATTCAGTACTTC; cdr3_aa: CASSQGMMDPVAKNIQYF
d_call: TRBD1; v_call: TRBV11-2; clone_size: .; j_call: TRBJ2-6; cdr3_nt: TGTGCCAGCAGCTCAACAACGGGGGCCGGGACAGGGGGCTTTCTGACTTTC; cdr3_aa: CASSSTTGAGTGGFLTF
d_call: .; v_call: TRBV3-1/TRBV3-2; clone_size: .; j_call: TRBJ2-7; cdr3_nt: TGTGCCAGCAGCCAAGATATAGTCGACGAGCAGTACTTC; cdr3_aa: CASSQDIVDEQYF
d_call: TRBD1; v_call: TRBV6-5; clone_size: .; j_call: TRBJ1-5; cdr3_nt: TGTGCCAGCACCGGGACAGGGGGACAGCCCCAGCATTTT; cdr3_aa: CASTGTGGQPQHF
d_call: TRBD1; v_call: TRBV29-1; clone_size: .; j_call: TRBJ1-1; cdr3_nt: TGCAGCGTTATGACAGGGCCGAGAAACACTGAAGCTTTCTTT; cdr3_aa: CSVMTGPRNTEAFF
d_call: TRBD1; v_call: TRBV23-1; clone_size: .; j_call: TRBJ1-4; cdr3_nt: TGCGCCAGCACAGGAGACAGGGGTGATGAAAAACTGTTTTTT; cdr3_aa: CASTGDRGDEKLFF
d_call: .; v_call: TRBV5-6; clone_size: .; j_call: TRBJ1-4; cdr3_nt: TGTGCCAGCAGTACTGATACAACTAATGAAAAACTGTTTTTT; cdr3_aa: CASSTDTTNEKLFF
d_call: TRBD1; v_call: TRBV10-3; clone_size: .; j_call: TRBJ1-1; cdr3_nt: TGTGCCATCAGTGCAACAGGGGTCACTGAAGCTTTCTTT; cdr3_aa: CAISATGVTEAFF
d_call: .; v_call: TRBV28; clone_size: .; j_call: TRBJ1-2; cdr3_nt: TGTGCCAGCAGTTCAAAGGTCTATGGCTACACCTTC; cdr3_aa: CASSSKVYGYTF
d_call: .; v_call: TRBV7-9; clone_size: .; j_call: TRBJ1-4; cdr3_nt: TGTGCCAGCAGCCTGGTGTTGGCGAATGAAAAACTGTTTTTT; cdr3_aa: CASSLVLANEKLFF
d_call: .; v_call: TRBV30; clone_size: .; j_call: TRBJ2-5; cdr3_nt: TGTGCCTGGAGACACCCGGGGCCGCACGGGGCCCAGTACTTC; cdr3_aa: CAWRHPGPHGAQYF
d_call: TRBD2; v_call: TRBV4-2; clone_size: .; j_call: TRBJ2-1; cdr3_nt: TGTGCCAGCAGCCAAGATCCCGATCTAGCGGAGAACTACAATGAGCAGTTCTTC; cdr3_aa: CASSQDPDLAENYNEQFF
d_call: .; v_call: TRBV27; clone_size: once; j_call: TRBJ2-1; cdr3_nt: TGTGCCGCATTACCCTCAGGGGCGGCATTTGGTGAGCAGTTCTTC; cdr3_aa: CAALPSGAAFGEQFF
d_call: .; v_call: TRBV19; clone_size: .; j_call: TRBJ2-7; cdr3_nt: TGTGCCAGTAGTTCCCGGACGGGTGAGCAGTACTTC; cdr3_aa: CASSSRTGEQYF
d_call: .; v_call: TRBV5-1; clone_size: once; j_call: TRBJ2-6; cdr3_nt: TGCGCCAGCACGCAAAAAGGGGGGGCAGGGGCCAACGTCCTGACTTTC; cdr3_aa: CASTQKGGAGANVLTF
d_call: .; v_call: TRBV11-1; clone_size: .; j_call: TRBJ1-2; cdr3_nt: TGTGCCAGCAGCTTATCTTCGGGATCCTATGGCTACACCTTC; cdr3_aa: CASSLSSGSYGYTF
d_call: .; v_call: TRBV12-3/TRBV12-4; clone_size: .; j_call: TRBJ1-5; cdr3_nt: TGTGCCAGCAGTTTCCAGGGAGATCAGCCCCAGCATTTT; cdr3_aa: CASSFQGDQPQHF